This T cell receptor (beta chain) originates from a study of cytomegalovirus exposure and HLA in healthy donors. Study-level points and caveats: In a later analysis, most CMV-associated TCR beta chains appeared HLA-restricted.

The ends were cut back, 0 bases at V and 7 bases at J, with 12 bases in the middle. The germline V gene has CDR1 LNHNV and CDR2 YYDKDF (reference sequence). This CDR3 is built from 14 residues. In the case of this clone: What it recognizes is unknown.

The PCR was carried out with 60 Vbeta primers and 13 Jbeta primers. Sequencing was performed with immunoSEQ multiplex PCR; in TCRdb, only in-frame clones are kept and a portion is missing. This table has some 190,000 clones, 77% appearing once. The clonotype comes from a man aged 18 to 29 in good health and CMV-seronegative. The chain joins TRBV15 to TRBJ1-1; TRBD1 might be the D (6 bases). Sequencing was carried out using PBMCs. The CDR3 reads CATSRDPQGGEAFF. The CDR3 DNA follows: TGTGCCACCAGCAGAGACCCACAGGGTGGTGAAGCTTTCTTT.